The 6 T cell receptor beta chains in this list originate from one sample, sequenced in a study of OX40 agonist ivuxolimab in advanced cancers. Method: immunoSEQ multiplex PCR; TCRdb's copy keeps in-frame clones and lacks some. This sample has roughly 64,000 clones, with more than 75% found just once. The sequencing used CD4+ or CD8+ T cells sorted from blood, collected in a trial of the OX40 agonist ivuxolimab. The receptors shown here come from an adult with an advanced solid tumor such as melanoma, head and neck, liver or kidney cancer.

The chain is built from TRBV21-1 and TRBJ1-1. TRBV21-1 is designated a pseudogene. The CDR3 covers 14 residues. As DNA, the CDR3 is TGTGCCAGCAGCAAACAGGAGACGAACACTGAAGCTTTCTTT. It is translated as CASSKQETNTEAFF.

This rearrangement joins TRBV2 to TRBJ2-1; perhaps TRBD2 as D (6 bases). Looked up from germline, CDR1 is SNHLY and CDR2 is FYNNEI. The V gene lost 1 base and the J gene lost 8 bases, with 18 bases spanning the gap. This CDR3 comprises 16 residues. CDR3 DNA sequence: TGTGCCAGCAGTGAAGGCCCGGGACTCCAAGCAGATGAGCAGTTCTTC. Translated, it gives CASSEGPGLQADEQFF.

V gene TRBV2 combines with J gene TRBJ2-3; 7 bases line up with TRBD2. The CDR3 length is 13 residues. The V gene's germline CDR1 is SNHLY and CDR2 FYNNEI. The V segment lost 5 bases and the J segment 4 bases; nucleotides outside the gene matches: 3. The CDR3 loop is CASSYGLADTQYF. CDR3 in DNA: TGTGCCAGCAGTTACGGACTAGCAGATACGCAGTATTTT.

The V and J genes are TRBV9 and TRBJ2-2; no clear D. With 1 base removed from V and 8 bases from J, the gap between germline ends came to 9 bases. The germline CDR1 and CDR2 sequences are SGDLS and YYNGEE. There are 13 residues in the CDR3. For the CDR3, the DNA is TGTGCCAGCAGCGTATGGAATTCAGGGGAGCTGTTTTTT. It is translated as CASSVWNSGELFF.

Notes on this clone: In the same sample, other DNA sequences code for this CDR3. The chain combines TRBV18 with TRBJ1-2, with a weak D call TRBD1 (5 bases). V was cut by 3 bases and J by 5 bases, with 10 bases left in between. Germline V lookup: CDR1 KGHSH, CDR2 LQKENI. This CDR3 comprises 13 residues. CDR3 loop: CASSPDGAYGYTF. The DNA of the CDR3 is TGTGCCAGCTCACCTGACGGGGCTTATGGCTACACCTTC.

This chain connects TRBV21-1 to TRBJ1-6; whether TRBD1, the table's D call, matches the DNA was not checked. TRBV21-1 is a known pseudogene. The CDR3 sequence is 11 residues long. CDR3: CARLRDTPLHF. The CDR3, as DNA: TGTGCCAGACTCAGGGATACACCCCTCCACTTT.